The next 11 T cell receptor beta chains were all read from a single sample in a study of technical replicates of blood from a handful of donors. The repertoire was sequenced with immunoSEQ multiplex PCR; TCRdb's copy has only in-frame clones and lacks some. Of some 80,000 clones in the sample, 96% were seen once. The specimen sequenced was T cells isolated from PBMCs. The receptors originated from a human donor in good health.

For the CDR3, the DNA is TGCAGTGCTAGCGGTCCCTACGAGCAGTACTTC. It specifies CSASGPYEQYF. The chain combines TRBV20-1 with TRBJ2-7; no firm D call. Germline V lookup: CDR1 DFQATT, CDR2 SNEGSKA (reference sequence). This CDR3 is 11 amino acids long. V shed 3 bases and J shed 2 bases, with 5 bases lying between them.

The chain recombines TRBV11-2 with TRBJ2-6, with 7 positions matching TRBD1. Germline trimming cut 4 bases from V and 0 bases from J; bases unmatched to any gene: 9. From germline, CDR1 is SGHAT and CDR2 FQNNGV. This CDR3 is 18 amino acids long. The CDR3, as DNA: TGTGCCAGCAGCTCTTATCTGACAGGGCTCTCTGGGGCCAACGTCCTGACTTTC. Protein product: CASSSYLTGLSGANVLTF.

The J gene is TRBJ2-1, the V gene TRBV10-3, with TRBD1 matching 8 bases. Germline V gene lookup returns CDR1 ENHRY and CDR2 SYGVKD. The junction had 2 bases not matched to a gene; V was cut back by 7 bases and J by 6 bases. This CDR3 is 12 amino acids long. CDR3 coding DNA: TGTGCCATCAACGACAGGGGCAATGAGCAGTTCTTC. This gives the protein CAINDRGNEQFF.

The rearrangement links TRBV7-9 to TRBJ2-1, with 13 bases aligning to TRBD2. The germline V gene has CDR1 SEHNR and CDR2 FQNEAQ (reference sequence). The ends lost 5 bases at V and 8 bases at J; junction bases unmatched: 15. The CDR3 length is 18 residues. CDR3 residues: CASSGSGTSGAPGHEQFF. The CDR3 DNA reads TGTGCCAGCAGCGGGTCCGGGACTAGCGGGGCCCCCGGTCATGAGCAGTTCTTC.

The genes are TRBV4-1 and TRBJ2-1, with D maybe TRBD2 (5 bases). Trimming pared 0 bases from V and 4 bases from J, leaving 16 bases between. There are 17 residues in the CDR3. Germline V gene data show CDR1 as MGHRA and CDR2 as YSYEKL. The CDR3 loop reads CASSQDAPGYVYNEQFF. CDR3 DNA sequence: TGCGCCAGCAGCCAAGATGCCCCGGGATATGTTTACAATGAGCAGTTCTTC.

V gene TRBV27 combines with J gene TRBJ2-7; 7 bases align to TRBD2. Per the germline V gene, CDR1 is MNHEY and CDR2 is SMNVEV (reference sequence). The CDR3 spans 15 residues. V lost 6 bases, J lost 1 base, and 9 bases stayed unmatched. This chain's CDR3 is CASRTSSGRSYEQYF. CDR3 DNA: TGTGCCAGCAGAACTTCTAGCGGACGGTCCTACGAGCAGTACTTC.

The chain has TRBV27 and TRBJ2-1, with D perhaps matching TRBD2 (6 bases). The CDR3 extends over 14 amino acids. V gave up 6 bases and J gave up 4 bases, with 13 bases separating them. The germline gives CDR1 MNHEY, CDR2 SMNVEV (reference sequence). Written as DNA, the CDR3 is TGTGCCAGCAGCCCGGGAGTAGGTTACAATGAGCAGTTCTTC. Translation: CASSPGVGYNEQFF.

CDR3 residues: CASSVGLGNTIYF. In nucleotides, the CDR3 is TGTGCCAGCAGCGTCGGACTGGGAAACACCATATATTTT. The rearrangement uses TRBV5-8 and TRBJ1-3; D is unclear. The germline gives CDR1 SGHTS, CDR2 YDEGEE. Deletions cut 4 bases from V and 4 bases from J, with 9 bases between. The CDR3 extends over 13 amino acids.

This clone was detected only once. The chain links TRBV18 to TRBJ1-5; D uncertain. Trimming shortened V by 3 bases and J by 4 bases, and 7 bases separated the two germline ends. CDR1 is KGHSH and CDR2 is LQKENI in the germline V gene. The CDR3 length is 13 residues. The CDR3 reads CASSPQDNQPQHF. The CDR3 bases are TGTGCCAGCTCACCTCAGGATAATCAGCCCCAGCATTTT.

The genes are TRBV5-6 and TRBJ1-2; 8 bases are shared with TRBD1. The CDR3 sequence is 14 residues long. V was clipped by 3 bases and J by 8 bases; unmatched bases: 9. Germline CDR1 reads SGHDT; CDR2 reads YYEEEE. The CDR3 DNA follows: TGTGCCAGCAGCTGGGAGACAGGGGCGAGGGGCTACACCTTC. Protein product: CASSWETGARGYTF.

V gene TRBV13 combines with J gene TRBJ1-5; D not certain. V was cut by 3 bases and J by 4 bases, with 7 bases left in between. Germline V lookup: CDR1 PRHDT, CDR2 FYEKMQ (reference sequence). The CDR3 is made up of 13 amino acids. Written as DNA, the CDR3 is TGTGCCAGCAGCTTTGGCAGAAATCAGCCCCAGCATTTT. Amino acid sequence: CASSFGRNQPQHF.